One sample yielded the 3 T cell receptor beta chains listed below, sequenced in a study of regulatory T cells in long-lasting Graves disease. TCR beta libraries were built with iRepertoire HTBI primers and Arm-PCR of CDR3 regions. TCRdb analysed the multiplex PCR reads with MiXCR anew, one entry per CDR3 protein. The sample contains about 540,000 distinct CDR3 sequences, about 13% of which appear only once. Stated time point: newly diagnosed GD, antithyroid drugs for less than 3 months. Making the TCR library involved RNA that had been extracted from PBMCs. The data were also submitted as part of a second study, on T cells in Graves' hyperthyroidism and ophthalmopathy.

The specimen was peripheral blood mononuclear cells (PBMCs), collected at new diagnosis, from a patient treated with antithyroid drugs. Receptors originate from a man aged 30 to 39 with Graves disease.

There are many counts of this clonotype. This rearrangement joins TRBV27 to TRBJ1-3; D ambiguous. Trimming took 5 bases from V and 0 from J, leaving 14 bases between them. Per the germline V gene, CDR1 is MNHEY and CDR2 is SMNVEV (reference sequence). CDR3 size: 16 residues. The CDR3 sequence is CASSPRTDLSGNTIYF. CDR3 bases: TGTGCCAGCAGTCCTCGGACGGACCTCTCTGGAAACACCATATATTTT.

Many counts were recorded for this clonotype. This chain connects TRBV18 to TRBJ2-7; TRBD1 matches at 10 bases. The CDR3 consists of 14 residues. V was pared by 6 bases and J by 6 bases, with 8 bases of the junction left unmatched. From germline, CDR1 is KGHSH and CDR2 LQKENI. DNA for the CDR3: TGTGCCAGCTCGCCCGGGACAGGGGTCCTCGAGCAGTACTTC. Residues: CASSPGTGVLEQYF. Supplemented by reference TRBV18 and TRBJ2-7, the full variable domain reads NAGVMQNPRHLVRRRGQEARLRCSPMKGHSHVYWYRQLPEEGLKFMVYLQKENIIDESGMPKERFSAEFPKEGPSILRIQQVVRGDSAAYFCASSPGTGVLEQYFGPGTRLTVT.

This clonotype came up many times. The chain carries TRBV2 and TRBJ2-5, with a weak D call TRBD1 (6 bases). CDR1 is SNHLY, CDR2 FYNNEI, per germline. V dropped 6 bases and J dropped 8 bases, with 25 bases sitting between them. This CDR3 has 16 residues. The CDR3 spells CASRPDRGVGASTQYF. The DNA for the CDR3 is TGTGCCAGCAGGCCCGACCGAGGGGTGGGGGCTTCTACCCAGTACTTC.